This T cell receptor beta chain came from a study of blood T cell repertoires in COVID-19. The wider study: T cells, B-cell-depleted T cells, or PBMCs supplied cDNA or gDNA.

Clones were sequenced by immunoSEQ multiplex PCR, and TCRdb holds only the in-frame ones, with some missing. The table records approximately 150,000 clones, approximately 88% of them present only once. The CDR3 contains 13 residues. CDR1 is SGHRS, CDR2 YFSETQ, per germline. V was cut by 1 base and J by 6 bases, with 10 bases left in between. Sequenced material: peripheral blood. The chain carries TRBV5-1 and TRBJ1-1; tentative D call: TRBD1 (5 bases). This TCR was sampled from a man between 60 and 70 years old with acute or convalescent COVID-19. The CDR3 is CASSLYTGAEAFF. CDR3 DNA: TGCGCCAGCAGCTTGTACACGGGGGCTGAAGCTTTCTTT.